A selection of T cell receptor beta chains follows, all from one sample in a study of CD8 T cells in ankylosing spondylitis. TCRdb recomputed calls from the 5' RACE reads with MiXCR, one row per CDR3 protein. The sample consists of 350,000 to 450,000 distinct CDR3 sequences, 25% to 30% of them appearing once. What was sequenced was blood, either unsorted or a sorted T cell fraction (not recorded which). The receptor source for this set is a male donor with ankylosing spondylitis. Both conserved end residues are part of each CDR3. D genes are given only for firm matches. Rows give clone size only sometimes, using once, few, many, or a class for an expanded clone.

CDR3 protein,CDR3 DNA,CDR3 length,J gene,clone size,V gene,D gene
CASSPAQGALEAFF,TGTGCCAGCTCACCAGCGCAGGGGGCGCTTGAAGCTTTCTTT,14,TRBJ1-1,few,TRBV18,TRBD1
CASLDSTSYEQYF,TGTGCCAGCCTGGACAGTACATCCTACGAGCAGTACTTC,13,TRBJ2-7,.,TRBV27,.
CSVGDRFEAFF,TGCAGCGTGGGGGACAGGTTTGAAGCTTTCTTT,11,TRBJ1-1,few,TRBV29-1,TRBD1
CSAGSPSSTDTQYF,TGCAGTGCTGGGAGCCCCTCTAGCACAGATACGCAGTATTTT,14,TRBJ2-3,.,TRBV20-1,.
CSADILSAQHF,TGCAGTGCCGACATCCTGTCCGCCCAGCATTTT,11,TRBJ1-5,few,TRBV20-1,.
CASSLGGLAGYAKQFF,TGTGCCAGCAGCTTGGGTGGGCTAGCGGGATACGCCAAGCAGTTCTTC,16,TRBJ2-1,.,TRBV11-2,TRBD2
CATSDSRPGKTYNEQFF,TGTGCCACCAGTGATTCCCGACCAGGTAAAACCTACAATGAGCAGTTCTTC,17,TRBJ2-1,.,TRBV24-1,.
CASSLQGSMVENIQYF,TGTGCCAGCAGTCTACAGGGGAGTATGGTAGAAAACATTCAGTACTTC,16,TRBJ2-4,.,TRBV6-5,TRBD1
CASRPTGKDSPLHF,TGTGCCAGCAGGCCGACAGGGAAGGATTCACCCCTCCACTTT,14,TRBJ1-6,.,TRBV12-3/TRBV12-4,TRBD1
CSARDARGAGVETQYF,TGCAGTGCTAGAGATGCGCGCGGAGCGGGAGTTGAGACCCAGTACTTC,16,TRBJ2-5,few,TRBV20-1,TRBD2
CASRRGQGELAFF,TGTGCCAGCAGGAGGGGACAGGGCGAACTAGCTTTCTTT,13,TRBJ1-1,.,TRBV7-9,TRBD1
CASSLGSSGTGEQFF,TGTGCCAGCAGTTTGGGGTCTAGCGGGACGGGTGAGCAGTTCTTC,15,TRBJ2-1,few,TRBV12-3/TRBV12-4,TRBD2